This T cell receptor beta chain originates from a study of breast tumors, draining lymph nodes, adjacent tissues. The lymph nodes were axillary draining lymph nodes from breast cancer patients. Findings and limits, study-wide: The data were judged consistent with most tumor T cells coming from lymph node and expanding in tumor. Tumor repertoires ranked between lymph nodes and nontumor tissue in diversity, with V and J gene preferences. Compared with basal-like, luminal-like tumors shared significantly more repertoire with nontumor tissue.

The CDR3 runs 16 residues. Germline V gene lookup returns CDR1 SGHRS and CDR2 YFSETQ. Germline trimming cut 1 base from V and 1 base from J; bases unmatched to any gene: 3. This clonotype was observed many times. The antigen remains undetermined. TCRdb fed the multiplex PCR reads into MiXCR, producing one record per CDR3 protein. The sample contains 170,000 or so distinct CDR3 sequences, approximately 30% of which appear only once. The specimen sequenced was axillary lymph node tissue. The chain employs TRBV5-1 and TRBJ2-2, with TRBD2 matching over 8 bases. This receptor was obtained from a female donor with breast cancer. Some clones in this sample may be carry-over from other donors' samples. The CDR3 region has the DNA TGCGCCAGCAGCTTGAATGCGGGGGGGAACACCGGGGAGCTGTTTTTT. Amino acids: CASSLNAGGNTGELFF.